This T cell receptor (beta chain) is from a study of a mutant IDH1 vaccine in newly diagnosed glioma. Study-level results: It seemed that pseudoprogression was not linked to changes in the top peripheral T cell clonotypes.

Measured with immunoSEQ multiplex PCR; TCRdb has only the in-frame clones, and not every one. This sample carries 31,000 or so clones, around 81% of them seen once, and the ten largest clones take roughly 30%. Concerning this clone: The target antigen is unknown.

V was pared by 3 bases and J by 9 bases, with 7 bases of the junction left unmatched. Germline assignment: CDR1 SGHRS and CDR2 YFSETQ. The CDR3 runs 14 residues. Described time point: week 47, end of study. Vaccine doses each comprised 300 ug of mutant IDH1 20-mer peptide, with topical imiquimod. The clonotype was recovered from a man aged 25 to 40 with glioma. The V and J genes are TRBV5-1 and TRBJ2-1; 9 nucleotides align to TRBD2. Specimen: PBMCs, collected from a glioma patient whose treatment included an IDH1 peptide vaccine. CDR3 nucleotides: TGCGCCAGCAGCTCCCGGACTAGCGAGGGTGAGCAGTTCTTC. Protein sequence: CASSSRTSEGEQFF.